Shown below are 17 T cell receptor beta chains from a single sample sequenced in a study of blood T cell repertoires in COVID-19. Sequencing used immunoSEQ multiplex PCR; TCRdb keeps in-frame clones, though not all of them. This table holds approximately 80,000 clones, roughly 88% found once. The sample taken for sequencing was peripheral blood. These receptor sequences come from a woman older than 75 with COVID-19, enrolled during active disease.

The chain links TRBV27 to TRBJ2-1, with 10 bases lining up with TRBD2. This CDR3 region has 17 residues. Germline trimming cut 2 bases from V and 1 base from J; bases unmatched to any gene: 5. CDR1 and CDR2 from the germline V gene are MNHEY and SMNVEV (reference sequence). CDR3 in amino acids: CASSLRLAGASYNEQFF. DNA of the CDR3: TGTGCCAGCAGTTTACGGCTAGCGGGGGCTTCCTACAATGAGCAGTTCTTC.

The J gene is TRBJ2-5, the V gene TRBV6-1; TRBD2 is a possible D gene (7 bases). V was trimmed by 2 bases and J by 5 bases, leaving 15 bases between them. CDR1 is MNHNS and CDR2 is SASEGT in the germline V gene. The CDR3 sequence is 15 residues long. The CDR3 DNA is TGTGCCAGCAGTGAAATGGGGGGGCAGTTGGAGACCCAGTACTTC. Translation gives CASSEMGGQLETQYF.

The chain links TRBV6-5 to TRBJ1-2; D is perhaps TRBD1 (5 bases). Trimming removed 0 bases from V and 8 bases from J, with 19 bases in between. Germline V lookup: CDR1 MNHEY, CDR2 SVGAGI. The CDR3 length is 16 residues. CDR3 amino acids: CASSYSHRPVDSGYTF. The CDR3 DNA reads TGTGCCAGCAGTTACTCCCACAGGCCCGTAGATTCCGGCTACACCTTC.

CDR3 in DNA: TGTGCCAGCAGCTTAAAAACAGGGCGGATGAACACTGAAGCTTTCTTT. This sequence encodes CASSLKTGRMNTEAFF. The chain is built from TRBV7-9 and TRBJ1-1; D perhaps matches TRBD1 (6 bases). V was clipped by 2 bases and J by 0 bases, with 13 bases between them. Per germline, CDR1 SEHNR and CDR2 FQNEAQ (reference sequence). The CDR3 spans 16 residues.

J is TRBJ2-7 and V is TRBV27; 9 nucleotides agree with TRBD2. The V gene end was trimmed by 2 bases and the J gene end by 1 base; junction bases not matched to a gene: 3. Germline V gives CDR1 MNHEY, CDR2 SMNVEV (reference sequence). The CDR3 sequence is 15 residues long. In DNA form, the CDR3 reads TGTGCCAGCAGTTTAAGACTAGCGGTGTCCTACGAGCAGTACTTC. Its translation: CASSLRLAVSYEQYF.

The genes are TRBV7-8 and TRBJ2-1, with unresolved D. CDR1 and CDR2 from the germline V gene are SGHVS and FQNEAQ. V was shortened by 1 base and J by 7 bases, with 8 bases between the two germline ends. There are 13 residues in the CDR3. The CDR3 nucleotides read TGTGCCAGCAGCTTAGGCGTTGTTAATGAGCAGTTCTTC. Its translation is CASSLGVVNEQFF.

The rearrangement joins TRBV12-3 or TRBV12-4 to TRBJ1-5, with unresolved D. This CDR3 comprises 13 residues. Trimming stripped 3 bases from V and 3 bases from J, with 6 bases between. The CDR3 coding sequence is TGTGCCAGCAGTTTTCGGGTCAATCAGCCCCAGCATTTT. Protein sequence: CASSFRVNQPQHF.

This clone came up once. The chain uses TRBV10-3 and TRBJ2-7; D may be TRBD1 (6 bases). V lost 1 base and J lost 6, with 16 bases in between. This CDR3 region has 15 residues. Germline lookup yields CDR1 ENHRY and CDR2 SYGVKD. The CDR3 DNA reads as TGTGCCATCAGTGAGTTCGGGCAGGGGTCGGGCGAGCAGTACTTC. Translating it yields CAISEFGQGSGEQYF.

Only a few counts were recorded for this clone. The chain combines TRBV2 with TRBJ2-4; no firm D call. V dropped 7 bases and J dropped 12 bases, with 13 bases sitting between them. The CDR3 spans 11 residues. Germline V gives CDR1 SNHLY, CDR2 FYNNEI. CDR3 bases: TGTGCCAGCACGACATCGGCAGCTCAGTACTTC. It codes for CASTTSAAQYF.

The V and J genes are TRBV6-6 and TRBJ2-3; 11 nucleotides line up with TRBD2. Germline loops: CDR1 MNHNY, CDR2 SVGAGI (reference sequence). Trimming at V came to 8 bases and at J to 4 bases, leaving 5 bases not matched to a gene. The CDR3 length is 14 residues. CDR3 sequence: CASGGSGGADTQYF. In DNA form, the CDR3 reads TGTGCCAGCGGGGGTAGCGGGGGGGCAGATACGCAGTATTTT.

This clone has only a few counts. The chain uses TRBV10-3 and TRBJ1-6; the D is unclear. This CDR3 comprises 13 residues. V was pared by 7 bases and J by 5 bases, with 9 bases between. Germline CDR1 is ENHRY and CDR2 is SYGVKD. CDR3 DNA sequence: TGTGCCATCACCGACACCCATAATTCACCCCTCCACTTT. As protein: CAITDTHNSPLHF.

The chain uses TRBV18 and TRBJ2-7; D possibly corresponds to TRBD1 (6 bases). Trimming removed 1 base from V and 2 bases from J, with 15 bases in between. Germline-derived CDR1 and CDR2 are KGHSH and LQKENI. There are 16 residues in the CDR3. CDR3 amino acids: CASSPRVLDSTYEQYF. In DNA, the CDR3 is TGTGCCAGCTCACCACGAGTTCTGGACAGCACCTACGAGCAGTACTTC.

This chain joins TRBV2 and TRBJ2-7; D remains ambiguous. The CDR3 covers 13 residues. The V end lost 4 bases, the J end lost 2 bases, and 9 bases lay between the germline ends. Per germline, CDR1 SNHLY and CDR2 FYNNEI. DNA for the CDR3: TGTGCCAGCAGTGCAGACACGACCTACGAGCAGTACTTC. Translating gives CASSADTTYEQYF.

The chain employs TRBV6-2 or TRBV6-3 and TRBJ2-7, with unresolved D. V gave up 0 bases and J gave up 6 bases, with 6 bases separating them. The germline V gene encodes CDR1 MNHEY and CDR2 SVGEGT. The CDR3 spans 12 residues. CDR3 loop: CASSYSASEQYF. For the CDR3, the DNA is TGTGCCAGCAGTTACTCGGCTTCCGAGCAGTACTTC.

V gene TRBV25-1 combines with J gene TRBJ2-2; 10 bases match TRBD2. CDR3 length equals 17 residues. J gave up 1 base and V 3 bases, and 5 bases lay outside the gene matches. Germline CDR1 MGHDK, CDR2 SYGVNS. Written as DNA, the CDR3 is TGTGCCAGCAGTGATCCTCGGACTAGCGGGAACACCGGGGAGCTGTTTTTT. This encodes CASSDPRTSGNTGELFF.

This sequence joins TRBV7-2 and TRBJ2-7; D remains unclear. Deletions cut 1 base from V and 0 bases from J, with 10 bases between. The CDR3 length is 15 residues. Germline CDR1 SGHTA, CDR2 FQGNSA. Here the CDR3 DNA reads TGTGCCAGCAGCTTAGACCCCCTTAGCTCCTACGAGCAGTACTTC. Its translation is CASSLDPLSSYEQYF.

The J gene is TRBJ2-2, the V gene TRBV5-4; TRBD2 agrees at 10 bases. This CDR3 has 16 amino acids. V trimming: 4 bases; J trimming: 5 bases; junction bases outside the gene matches: 8. Per germline, CDR1 SGHNT and CDR2 YYREEE (reference sequence). The CDR3 is CASSVSGGAETGELFF. CDR3 DNA: TGTGCCAGCAGCGTGAGCGGGGGGGCGGAAACCGGGGAGCTGTTTTTT.